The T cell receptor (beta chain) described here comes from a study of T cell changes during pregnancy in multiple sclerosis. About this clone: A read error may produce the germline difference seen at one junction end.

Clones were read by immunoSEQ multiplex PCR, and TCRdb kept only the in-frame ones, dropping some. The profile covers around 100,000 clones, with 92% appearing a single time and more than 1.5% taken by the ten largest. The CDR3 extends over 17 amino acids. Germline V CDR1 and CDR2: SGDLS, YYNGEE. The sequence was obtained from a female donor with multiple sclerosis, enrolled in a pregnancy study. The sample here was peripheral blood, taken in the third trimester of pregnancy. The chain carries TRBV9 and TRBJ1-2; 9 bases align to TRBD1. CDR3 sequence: CASSVTDRGSVDYSYTF. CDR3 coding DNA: TGTGCCAGCAGCGTAACGGACAGGGGATCAGTCGACTATAGCTACACCTTC.